The rows below give T cell receptor beta chains drawn from one sample of a study of long-term antiretroviral therapy in people with HIV. TCRdb keeps only in-frame clones here, not all; method: immunoSEQ multiplex PCR. The table records roughly 28,000 clones, roughly 92% of them present only once. The input for sequencing was unsorted PBMCs, taken 6.2 years after starting antiretroviral therapy. The receptor source for this set is a man aged 35-49 years with HIV. CDR3s include the opening cysteine and the closing phenylalanine or tryptophan. Fields, in order: V gene, J gene, clone size, CDR3 length, D gene, CDR3 protein, CDR3 DNA. D genes are given only for firm matches. Clone size, where shown, is once, few, many, or a class for clones that have expanded.

TRBV15	TRBJ1-5	-	13	-	CATSLWRSQPQHF	TGTGCCACCAGCCTATGGAGAAGTCAGCCCCAGCATTTT
TRBV9	TRBJ1-3	-	13	-	CASSGQSGNTIYF	TGTGCCAGCAGCGGACAATCTGGAAACACCATATATTTT
TRBV6-5	TRBJ2-7	-	15	-	CASSALGGGGYEQYF	TGTGCCAGCAGTGCCTTGGGGGGCGGTGGCTACGAGCAGTACTTC
TRBV5-5	TRBJ2-5	-	16	-	CASSLDPQGTSETQYF	TGTGCCAGCAGCTTGGACCCACAGGGCACCTCCGAGACCCAGTACTTC
TRBV30	TRBJ1-5	-	17	-	CAWSAGRLGLSNQPQHF	TGTGCCTGGAGTGCCGGGAGATTGGGGCTTAGCAATCAGCCCCAGCATTTT
TRBV5-4	TRBJ2-7	-	14	TRBD2	CASSTLAGAYEQYF	TGTGCCAGCAGCACCCTAGCGGGAGCCTACGAGCAGTACTTC
TRBV6-1	TRBJ2-2	-	16	TRBD2	CASSDLGRANTGELFF	TGTGCCAGCAGTGATTTAGGGAGGGCGAACACCGGGGAGCTGTTTTTT
TRBV7-2	TRBJ2-7	-	16	-	CASSSGLGQWIVEQYF	TGTGCCAGCAGCTCGGGACTGGGACAGTGGATTGTAGAGCAGTACTTC
TRBV5-3	TRBJ2-3	-	14	TRBD2	CARSSERGSDTQYF	TGTGCCAGAAGCTCGGAGCGGGGCTCAGATACGCAGTATTTT
TRBV5-4	TRBJ2-3	-	16	TRBD2	CASKRGSASGTDTQYF	TGTGCCAGCAAACGGGGGTCGGCTAGCGGGACAGATACGCAGTATTTT
TRBV7-3	TRBJ2-1	-	14	-	CASSPSGSYNEQFF	TGTGCCAGCAGCCCAAGTGGATCCTACAATGAGCAGTTCTTC
TRBV6-5	TRBJ1-1	-	13	-	CASSSTPTSEAFF	TGTGCCAGCAGTTCCACCCCGACCTCTGAAGCTTTCTTT
TRBV7-2	TRBJ2-7	-	15	TRBD2	CASSLGPAGTYEQYF	TGTGCCAGCAGCTTAGGACCAGCGGGGACCTACGAGCAGTACTTC
TRBV7-9	TRBJ1-4	once	13	-	CASSRDPNEKLFF	TGTGCCAGCAGCCGGGACCCAAATGAAAAACTGTTTTTT
TRBV4-2	TRBJ2-3	-	17	TRBD2	CASSPGTSGGPTDTQYF	TGTGCCAGCAGCCCAGGGACTAGCGGGGGGCCTACAGATACGCAGTATTTT
TRBV6-5	TRBJ1-2	-	14	TRBD1	CASSKTGTGYGYTF	TGTGCCAGCAGTAAAACCGGGACAGGCTATGGCTACACCTTC
TRBV6-1	TRBJ1-3	once	15	-	CASSEGSNLRNTIYF	TGTGCCAGCAGTGAAGGGTCCAATTTACGAAACACCATATATTTT
TRBV7-7	TRBJ1-1	-	16	TRBD1	CASSPKGQRMNTEAFF	TGTGCCAGCAGCCCTAAGGGACAGCGTATGAACACTGAAGCTTTCTTT
TRBV11-2	TRBJ2-7	-	13	-	CASSLYPGGEQYF	TGTGCCAGCAGTCTGTACCCCGGTGGGGAGCAGTACTTC
TRBV5-4	TRBJ1-1	-	14	-	CASSLDTANTEAFF	TGTGCCAGCAGCTTGGATACAGCGAACACTGAAGCTTTCTTT
TRBV12-5	TRBJ1-1	-	16	-	CASGLAPPVSGAEAFF	TGTGCTAGTGGTTTGGCCCCCCCGGTGAGTGGTGCTGAAGCTTTCTTT
TRBV6-1	TRBJ1-3	few	14	-	CASSLVDSGNTIYF	TGTGCCAGCAGCCTAGTAGACTCTGGAAACACCATATATTTT
TRBV7-9	TRBJ2-6	few	12	-	CASSAAANVLTF	TGTGCCAGCAGCGCGGCGGCCAACGTCCTGACTTTC
TRBV6-4	TRBJ1-1	-	14	TRBD1	CASSVDHRGTEAFF	TGTGCCAGCAGTGTCGACCACAGGGGAACTGAAGCTTTCTTT
TRBV10-3	TRBJ2-7	-	13	-	CAITGRRTDEQYF	TGTGCCATCACTGGCAGGAGAACGGACGAGCAGTACTTC
TRBV19	TRBJ2-1	-	14	TRBD2	CASGRTSPFNEQFF	TGTGCCAGTGGGAGGACTAGCCCTTTTAATGAGCAGTTCTTC
TRBV7-8	TRBJ1-5	-	15	-	CASSLGSYSNQPQHF	TGTGCCAGCAGCTTGGGTAGCTATAGCAATCAGCCCCAGCATTTT
TRBV28	TRBJ2-7	few	15	-	CASSLYGGARYEQYF	TGTGCCAGCAGTTTATATGGGGGCGCCCGCTACGAGCAGTACTTC
TRBV7-9	TRBJ2-2	-	15	TRBD1	CASSPGTENTGELFF	TGTGCCAGCAGCCCCGGGACAGAGAACACCGGGGAGCTGTTTTTT
TRBV2	TRBJ2-2	-	14	-	CASNRDGYTGELFF	TGTGCCAGCAATCGGGACGGATACACCGGGGAGCTGTTTTTT